This T cell receptor (beta chain) was identified in a study of control samples from healthy donors and cancer patients (dated by TCRdb to between 2020 and 2021). CDR1 SNHLY and CDR2 FYNNEI are derived from the germline V gene. The CDR3 has 12 amino acids, counting the end cysteine and phenylalanine. Just the 36-base CDR3 DNA is kept, in frame starting at base 1. V is pruned by 4 bases and J by 10 bases, leaving 1 base of the junction without a gene match. Worth noting for this clone: It lacks a known antigen. No qualities accompany the bases; no much larger clone lies one base away.

To prepare the library, the immunoSEQ multiplex PCR assay was applied. The source is immuneACCESS, and TCRdb retained only in-frame sequences with V and J called. Part of the clones is not carried over; for the studies checked, unresolved V genes explain less than half of this, and the remainder is unexplained. The sample table contains roughly 170,000 clones; only one count was recorded for about nine tenths of them. Roughly 2.1% of the sample goes to the ten largest clones. Recombination joined TRBV2 with TRBJ2-3; TRBD1 agrees with 11 junctional bases. The TCR comes from a woman between 40 and 50 years old in good health. The sequencing sample was made of blood. CDR3 reads: CASSGTGGAQYF. The DNA reads TGTGCCAGCAGTGGGACAGGGGGCGCGCAGTATTTT.